Shown below are 8 T cell receptor beta chains from a single sample sequenced in a study of blood T cell repertoires in COVID-19. TCRdb's copy holds only in-frame clones and misses some; the assay was immunoSEQ multiplex PCR. The data contain about 110,000 clones, approximately 80% of them seen just once; the ten biggest clones take up 6.5% to 8%. The sample comprised peripheral blood. Every receptor here comes from a woman aged 45-59 years with acute or convalescent COVID-19.

The genes are TRBV9 and TRBJ1-1; 8 bases fit TRBD1. CDR3 length: 16 amino acids. V gave up 4 bases and J gave up 1 base; unmatched junction bases: 9. Germline CDR1 and CDR2: SGDLS and YYNGEE. In nucleotides, the CDR3 is TGTGCCAGCAGCCCCAGGGGGCAAACTTCGAACACTGAAGCTTTCTTT. Amino acids: CASSPRGQTSNTEAFF.

Turning to this clone: One end of the junction does not line up with germline, which may come from a read error. V is TRBV19 and J is TRBJ1-2; no reliable D call. In germline, CDR1 is LNHDA, CDR2 SQIVND (reference sequence). The length of the CDR3 is 14 residues. The CDR3 here is CGSSTGGLHYGYTF. The CDR3 DNA follows: TGTGGCAGTAGTACCGGAGGTCTCCACTATGGCTACACCTTC.

The chain carries TRBV2 and TRBJ2-2; D is possibly TRBD2 (6 bases). The length of the CDR3 is 18 residues. V lost 3 bases to trimming and J lost 1 base, with 18 bases between them. From germline, CDR1 is SNHLY and CDR2 FYNNEI. The CDR3 nucleotides are TGTGCCAGCAGTGACTTTGAGGGACGGGGAGGGAACACCGGGGAGCTGTTTTTT. This gives the protein CASSDFEGRGGNTGELFF.

This chain uses TRBV3-1 (or the pseudogene TRBV3-2) with TRBJ1-2; TRBD1 might be the D (5 bases). This CDR3 has 16 residues. Germline V CDR1 and CDR2: LGHDT, YNNKEL (reference sequence). Trimming removed 0 bases from V and 6 bases from J, with 17 bases in between. The CDR3 DNA reads as TGTGCCAGCAGCCAAGATGGATTTAGCGGGGCGCATGGCTACACCTTC. Translating it yields CASSQDGFSGAHGYTF.

This chain's CDR3 is CASRSTGSYGYTF. Here the CDR3 DNA reads TGTGCCAGCCGTTCTACAGGGAGCTATGGCTACACCTTC. The chain carries TRBV12-3 or TRBV12-4 and TRBJ1-2; perhaps TRBD1 as D (6 bases). This CDR3 comprises 13 residues. Trimming pared 8 bases from V and 4 bases from J, leaving 14 bases between.

V is TRBV5-1 and J is TRBJ2-1; 13 positions agree with TRBD2. The length of the CDR3 is 15 residues. Germline V lookup: CDR1 SGHRS, CDR2 YFSETQ. V shed 4 bases, J shed 9 bases, and the junction held 7 bases outside the gene matches. As DNA, the CDR3 is TGCGCCAGCAGCATGGGGACTAGCGGGGCAGGTGAGCAGTTCTTC. Its translation: CASSMGTSGAGEQFF.

This clone occurred once. This chain links TRBV5-1 with TRBJ1-1; a possible D gene is TRBD1 (5 bases). V was pared by 0 bases and J by 0 bases, with 9 bases between. The V gene's germline CDR1 is SGHRS and CDR2 YFSETQ. CDR3 length: 15 residues. CDR3 in amino acids: CASSLAAGVNTEAFF. The CDR3 DNA is TGCGCCAGCAGCTTGGCAGCGGGGGTGAACACTGAAGCTTTCTTT.

The chain has TRBV6-5 and TRBJ2-7; perhaps TRBD2 as D (5 bases). V was cut by 10 bases and J by 1 base, with 14 bases left in between. The length of the CDR3 is 13 residues. CDR1 MNHEY and CDR2 SVGAGI come from the germline V gene. CDR3 DNA sequence: TGTGCCATTGCCCGCGGGCAGTCCTACGAGCAGTACTTC. Protein product: CAIARGQSYEQYF.